A selection of T cell receptor beta chains follows, all from one sample in a study of control samples from healthy donors and cancer patients. Sequenced by immunoSEQ multiplex PCR; TCRdb stores in-frame clones only, minus some. The sample contains roughly 26,000 clones, around 85% of which appear only once. The sample taken for sequencing was PBMCs. These receptors came from a woman aged 55-75 years with head and neck cancer. The CDR3 runs from the conserved cysteine through the conserved F or W. The D gene is left open where the match is weak. The size entry is marked missing in some rows and otherwise reads once, few, many or a size class.

J,D,size,V,CDR3,DNA
TRBJ2-7,TRBD2,once,TRBV4-3,CASSQGGTSGVYEQYF,TGCGCCAGCAGCCAGGGGGGGACTAGCGGAGTCTACGAGCAGTACTTC
TRBJ1-1,.,.,TRBV6-2/TRBV6-3,CASSYGVDRLNTEAFF,TGTGCCAGCAGTTACGGGGTCGACAGGTTGAACACTGAAGCTTTCTTT
TRBJ2-3,TRBD2,.,TRBV7-9,CASSSLAARTDTQYF,TGTGCCAGCAGCTCTCTAGCGGCTCGGACAGATACGCAGTATTTT
TRBJ1-1,.,.,TRBV25-1,CASSDHRFSLNTEAFF,TGTGCCAGCAGTGACCACAGGTTTTCTTTGAACACTGAAGCTTTCTTT
TRBJ1-5,.,.,TRBV30,CAWSVQGNQPQHF,TGTGCCTGGAGTGTACAGGGAAATCAGCCCCAGCATTTT
TRBJ2-7,.,once,TRBV9,CASSVGQGLSYEQYF,TGTGCCAGCAGCGTAGGGCAGGGGCTGTCCTACGAGCAGTACTTC
TRBJ2-7,.,.,TRBV12-3/TRBV12-4,CASSPGRDEQYF,TGTGCCAGCAGCCCGGGCCGGGACGAGCAGTACTTC
TRBJ2-7,.,.,TRBV20-1,CSASGNYEQYF,TGCAGTGCTAGCGGGAACTACGAGCAGTACTTC
TRBJ1-5,TRBD1,few,TRBV5-6,CASSLTGGINQPQHF,TGTGCCAGCAGCTTGACAGGGGGGATCAATCAGCCCCAGCATTTT
TRBJ2-1,.,once,TRBV24-1,CATSDISQGHSYNEQFF,TGTGCCACCAGTGATATATCCCAGGGGCACTCCTACAATGAGCAGTTCTTC
TRBJ1-1,.,.,TRBV19,CASSIRVNTEAFF,TGTGCCAGTAGTATCAGGGTGAACACTGAAGCTTTCTTT
TRBJ2-5,.,.,TRBV5-6,CASNFLGGGNQETQYF,TGTGCCAGCAACTTTTTGGGTGGGGGCAACCAAGAGACCCAGTACTTC
TRBJ1-2,TRBD1,.,TRBV4-2,CASSQDLGGTYGYTF,TGTGCCAGCAGCCAAGATTTAGGGGGCACCTATGGCTACACCTTC
TRBJ1-1,.,once,TRBV18,CASSRDAFKSTEAFF,TGTGCCAGCTCACGGGACGCCTTTAAGAGCACTGAAGCTTTCTTT
TRBJ1-5,.,.,TRBV5-4,CASSLAGSNQPQHF,TGTGCCAGCAGCTTGGCTGGTAGCAATCAGCCCCAGCATTTT
TRBJ2-2,.,.,TRBV19,CASIFATGELFF,TGTGCCAGTATTTTCGCCACCGGGGAGCTGTTTTTT
TRBJ1-1,TRBD1,.,TRBV5-6,CASSPGGPNTEAFF,TGTGCCAGCAGCCCAGGGGGACCGAACACTGAAGCTTTCTTT
TRBJ1-2,TRBD1,.,TRBV4-3,CASSQAGGNGYGYTF,TGCGCCAGCAGCCAAGCAGGGGGTAATGGCTATGGCTACACCTTC
TRBJ1-1,.,few,TRBV5-4,CASSLIGWNTEAFF,TGTGCCAGCAGCTTGATCGGCTGGAACACTGAAGCTTTCTTT
TRBJ1-1,.,.,TRBV18,CASSPPGFTEAFF,TGTGCCAGCTCACCTCCAGGTTTCACTGAAGCTTTCTTT
TRBJ2-3,TRBD2,.,TRBV5-8,CASRGSGGDTQYF,TGTGCCAGCAGGGGTAGCGGGGGAGATACGCAGTATTTT
TRBJ1-2,.,once,TRBV19,CASSIDPRGQFNYGYTF,TGTGCCAGTAGTATAGATCCCCGAGGTCAATTTAACTATGGCTACACCTTC
TRBJ1-2,.,.,TRBV19,CASTPEWGDGYTF,TGTGCCAGTACCCCCGAATGGGGAGATGGCTACACCTTC
TRBJ2-1,.,medium-sized,TRBV5-5,CASSPNDGLNEQFF,TGTGCCAGCAGTCCAAACGACGGGTTAAATGAGCAGTTCTTC
TRBJ2-2,TRBD2,once,TRBV19,CASSRLAGGPTGELFF,TGTGCCAGTAGCCGACTAGCGGGGGGGCCGACCGGGGAGCTGTTTTTT
TRBJ1-2,.,.,TRBV4-3,CASSQEGASGYGYTF,TGCGCCAGCAGCCAAGAGGGGGCCTCGGGCTATGGCTACACCTTC
TRBJ1-3,.,.,TRBV4-3,CASSQDPGGRVSGNTIYF,TGCGCCAGCAGCCAAGATCCAGGAGGGAGGGTTTCTGGAAACACCATATATTTT
TRBJ2-5,.,.,TRBV18,CASSPGGQETQYF,TGTGCCAGCTCACCAGGGGGGCAAGAGACCCAGTACTTC
TRBJ2-5,.,.,TRBV3-1/TRBV3-2,CASSSYRETQYF,TGTGCCAGCAGCTCCTATCGGGAGACCCAGTACTTC
TRBJ1-2,.,.,TRBV7-3,CASSFEGFRGYTF,TGTGCCAGCAGCTTCGAGGGGTTCCGGGGCTACACCTTC
TRBJ2-3,TRBD2,.,TRBV19,CASNSGVSTDTQYF,TGTGCCAGTAATAGCGGGGTTAGCACAGATACGCAGTATTTT
TRBJ2-1,.,.,TRBV10-2,CASSASGYNEQFF,TGCGCCAGCAGTGCCAGCGGGTACAATGAGCAGTTCTTC
TRBJ2-3,.,once,TRBV19,CASGEGGGRTDTQYF,TGTGCCAGTGGCGAAGGTGGAGGGAGAACAGATACGCAGTATTTT
TRBJ1-2,TRBD1,.,TRBV6-2/TRBV6-3,CASSRGQANYGYTF,TGTGCCAGCAGTCGTGGACAGGCTAACTATGGCTACACCTTC
TRBJ2-6,.,once,TRBV30,CAWSVVALMRAGANVLTF,TGTGCCTGGAGTGTAGTGGCACTAATGAGGGCTGGGGCCAACGTCCTGACTTTC
TRBJ1-4,.,.,TRBV19,CASSLRPAATNEKLFF,TGTGCCAGTAGTCTGAGGCCGGCAGCAACTAATGAAAAACTGTTTTTT
TRBJ1-6,TRBD1,.,TRBV7-3,CASSARDRASPLHF,TGTGCCAGCAGCGCAAGGGACAGGGCTTCACCCCTCCACTTT
TRBJ1-2,.,once,TRBV2,CASSAGLYGYTF,TGTGCCAGCAGTGCGGGGCTTTATGGCTACACCTTC
TRBJ2-1,TRBD1,.,TRBV27,CASSLSTGPDEQFF,TGTGCCAGCAGTTTATCGACAGGGCCGGATGAGCAGTTCTTC
TRBJ1-5,TRBD1,few,TRBV4-1,CASSQSSGTGYFSNQPQHF,TGCGCCAGCAGCCAATCTTCCGGGACAGGGTATTTTAGCAATCAGCCCCAGCATTTT
TRBJ1-2,.,.,TRBV30,CAWSVNENYGYTF,TGTGCCTGGAGTGTAAACGAGAACTATGGCTACACCTTC
TRBJ1-5,.,.,TRBV6-2/TRBV6-3,CASSYGRTGNQPQHF,TGTGCCAGCAGTTACGGCAGGACGGGCAATCAGCCCCAGCATTTT
TRBJ2-1,.,.,TRBV2,CASSARLGAGAYNEQFF,TGTGCCAGCAGCGCCCGGCTAGGTGCGGGCGCCTACAATGAGCAGTTCTTC
TRBJ1-5,TRBD1,.,TRBV6-6,CASSYQGGNQPQHF,TGTGCCAGCAGCTATCAGGGGGGAAATCAGCCCCAGCATTTT
TRBJ1-1,.,.,TRBV5-1,CASSLGVMNTEAFF,TGCGCCAGCAGTCTGGGTGTCATGAACACTGAAGCTTTCTTT
TRBJ2-2,.,.,TRBV11-2,CASSLAFGTGELFF,TGTGCCAGCAGCTTAGCTTTTGGCACCGGGGAGCTGTTTTTT
TRBJ2-3,.,.,TRBV7-2,CASSSWDSLTDTQYF,TGTGCCAGCAGCTCCTGGGACTCTCTCACAGATACGCAGTATTTT
TRBJ2-1,TRBD1,.,TRBV19,CASSITPPGGSYNEQFF,TGTGCCAGTAGTATCACCCCTCCAGGGGGCTCCTACAATGAGCAGTTCTTC
TRBJ2-3,TRBD2,.,TRBV11-2,CASSPAGGSADTQYF,TGTGCCAGCAGCCCAGCGGGGGGATCGGCAGATACGCAGTATTTT
TRBJ1-6,TRBD1,.,TRBV14,CASSQGLGQIGYSPLHF,TGTGCCAGCAGCCAAGGATTGGGACAGATCGGGTATTCACCCCTCCACTTT
TRBJ2-2,TRBD2,.,TRBV6-5,CASSYSASGLTGELFF,TGTGCCAGCAGTTACTCGGCTAGCGGTCTCACCGGGGAGCTGTTTTTT
TRBJ2-3,TRBD2,.,TRBV24-1,CATSDSPAAGELDTQYF,TGTGCCACCAGTGATTCCCCGGCAGCGGGAGAGTTGGATACGCAGTATTTT
TRBJ1-2,.,.,TRBV5-4,CASSADSNYGYTF,TGTGCCAGCAGCGCGGACAGCAACTATGGCTACACCTTC
TRBJ2-2,.,.,TRBV12-1,CASSFPLRDTGELFF,TGTGCCAGCAGCTTTCCCTTAAGAGACACCGGGGAGCTGTTTTTT
TRBJ2-2,.,.,TRBV7-2,CASSLVRGGELFF,TGTGCCAGCAGCTTAGTCAGGGGCGGGGAGCTGTTTTTT
TRBJ1-6,.,.,TRBV6-2/TRBV6-3,CASSQTVISPLHF,TGTGCCAGCAGCCAGACAGTCATTTCACCCCTCCACTTT
TRBJ2-3,TRBD2,.,TRBV7-2,CASSLRAGDSDTQYF,TGTGCCAGCAGCTTACGAGCGGGAGATTCTGATACGCAGTATTTT
TRBJ2-1,.,.,TRBV10-3,CAITSRDNEQFF,TGTGCCATCACTAGCCGGGACAATGAGCAGTTCTTC
TRBJ2-3,.,.,TRBV5-1,CASSLVSSAGTDTQYF,TGCGCCAGCAGCTTGGTTTCTAGCGCTGGCACAGATACGCAGTATTTT
TRBJ2-1,.,.,TRBV11-3,CASSLVVGYEQFF,TGTGCCAGCAGCTTAGTCGTGGGCTATGAGCAGTTCTTC